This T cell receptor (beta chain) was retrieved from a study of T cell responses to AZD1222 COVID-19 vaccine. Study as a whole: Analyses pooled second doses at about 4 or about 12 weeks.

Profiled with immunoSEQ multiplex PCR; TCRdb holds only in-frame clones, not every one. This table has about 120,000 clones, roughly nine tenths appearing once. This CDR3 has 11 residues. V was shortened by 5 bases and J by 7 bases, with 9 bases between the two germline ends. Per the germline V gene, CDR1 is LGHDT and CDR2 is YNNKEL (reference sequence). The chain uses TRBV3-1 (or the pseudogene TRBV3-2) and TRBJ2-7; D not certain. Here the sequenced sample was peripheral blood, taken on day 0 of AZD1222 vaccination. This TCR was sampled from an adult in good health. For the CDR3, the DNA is TGTGCCAGCAGCTCCGTTGGGGAGCAGTACTTC. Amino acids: CASSSVGEQYF.